This TCR beta chain was recovered during a study of T cells after posttransplantation cyclophosphamide. Broader study findings: Skin or GI-infiltrating T cells shared few TRB sequences with blood. After PTCy, TRB diversity resembled that of CNI/methotrexate controls. Donor CD8+ memory clones often dominated recipient blood repertoires at later times.

A note on this clone: What it binds is not known. At the DNA level, this CDR3 is encoded by other sequences in the same sample as well.

The CDR3 has 14 residues. Trimming removed 0 bases from V and 5 bases from J; junction bases left unmatched: 2. Germline-derived CDR1 and CDR2 are SGHRS and YFSETQ. The repertoire was sequenced with immunoSEQ multiplex PCR; TCRdb's copy has only in-frame clones and lacks some. The profile shows approximately 50,000 clones, 85% to 95% of them singletons. The related graft donor's blood sample was taken on the day of bone marrow donation. The chain combines TRBV5-1 with TRBJ2-7; 10 bases agree with TRBD1. This clonotype was obtained from a woman younger than 45 in good health and a related stem cell transplant donor. Sequencing used PBMCs. The CDR3 nucleotides read TGCGCCAGCAGCTTGGGACAGGGGGCTGACGAGCAGTACTTC. It translates to CASSLGQGADEQYF. Looking up the rest from reference TRBV5-1 and TRBJ2-7 gives the full variable domain: KAGVTQTPRYLIKTRGQQVTLSCSPISGHRSVSWYQQTPGQGLQFLFEYFSETQRNKGNFPGRFSGRQFSNSRSEMNVSTLELGDSALYLCASSLGQGADEQYFGPGTRLTVT.